Below are 23 T cell receptor beta chains sequenced from a single sample in a study of cytomegalovirus exposure and HLA in healthy donors. Primers for the PCR totalled 60 Vbeta and 13 Jbeta. TCRdb's copy holds only in-frame clones and misses some; the assay was immunoSEQ multiplex PCR. The data hold about 140,000 clones, with around four fifths observed a single time. Input material: PBMCs. The receptors originated from a woman aged 60-70 years in good health and CMV-seropositive.

This chain links TRBV21-1 with TRBJ2-7; no DNA check was done on the table's D call, TRBD2. TRBV21-1 is a pseudogene. This CDR3 region has 12 residues. CDR3 in DNA: TGTGCCAGCAGGGGAGTGGGGTTCGAGCAGTACTTC. This sequence encodes CASRGVGFEQYF.

This clone came up once. This sequence joins TRBV15 and TRBJ1-1; no clear D gene. The V gene's germline CDR1 is LNHNV and CDR2 YYDKDF (reference sequence). There are 15 residues in the CDR3. V lost 0 bases and J 1 base, leaving 9 bases between the germline ends. For the CDR3, the DNA is TGTGCCACCAGCAGAGATTTAGGAGGGAACACTGAAGCTTTCTTT. This encodes CATSRDLGGNTEAFF.

The CDR3 region has the DNA TGTGCCCGAACCTCAAGCGGGACATCCTACAATGAGCAGTTCTTC. This codes for CARTSSGTSYNEQFF. V gene TRBV2 combines with J gene TRBJ2-1, with a possible D match to TRBD2 (7 bases). Trimming stripped 11 bases from V and 1 base from J, with 18 bases between. The CDR3 is 15 residues long. Germline V gene lookup returns CDR1 SNHLY and CDR2 FYNNEI.

V usage is TRBV7-3 and J usage is TRBJ1-1; tentatively, D is TRBD1 (6 bases). V was pared by 5 bases and J by 1 base, with 14 bases between. Germline CDR1 SGHTA, CDR2 FQGTGA. The length of the CDR3 is 15 residues. In DNA, the CDR3 is TGTGCCAGCAGCCCAACCCAGGACAGGAACACTGAAGCTTTCTTT. Protein sequence: CASSPTQDRNTEAFF. Full variable domain (missing parts from reference TRBV7-3 and TRBJ1-1): GAGVSQTPSNKVTEKGKYVELRCDPISGHTALYWYRQSLGQGPEFLIYFQGTGAADDSGLPNDRFFAVRPEGSVSTLKIQRTERGDSAVYLCASSPTQDRNTEAFFGQGTRLTVV.

The chain carries TRBV27 and TRBJ2-3, with TRBD2 as a possible D gene (5 bases). This CDR3 comprises 12 residues. V lost 5 bases, J lost 6 bases, and 9 bases lay in between. Germline V gene lookup returns CDR1 MNHEY and CDR2 SMNVEV (reference sequence). This chain's CDR3 is CASSHPGDTQYF. DNA for the CDR3: TGTGCCAGCAGTCATCCGGGGGATACGCAGTATTTT.

This clone was observed once. The CDR3 sequence: CASQGGGRKTQYF. In DNA form, the CDR3 reads TGTGCCAGCCAAGGAGGGGGCCGGAAGACCCAGTACTTC. This chain connects TRBV27 to TRBJ2-5; a weak D match, TRBD1 (7 bases). Trimming removed 8 bases from V and 6 bases from J, with 16 bases in between. The CDR3 sequence is 13 residues long. Per germline, CDR1 MNHEY and CDR2 SMNVEV (reference sequence).

The V call is TRBV5-8, the J call TRBJ2-7; 9 nucleotides agree with TRBD2. The CDR3 covers 15 residues. Germline V gives CDR1 SGHTS, CDR2 YDEGEE. V gave up 9 bases and J gave up 3 bases; unmatched junction bases: 13. DNA for the CDR3: TGTGCCACCGTGGAGCGACTAGCGGACGTCTACGAGCAGTACTTC. It yields the protein CATVERLADVYEQYF.

The rearrangement uses TRBV6-5 and TRBJ1-2; D call uncertain. Germline lookup yields CDR1 MNHEY and CDR2 SVGAGI. V lost 5 bases and J lost 8, with 15 bases in between. This CDR3 region has 13 residues. The CDR3, as DNA: TGTGCCAGCAGTCCGCCAATCCGCGGCGGCTACACCTTC. Encoded protein: CASSPPIRGGYTF.

The chain employs TRBV10-3 and TRBJ2-7; perhaps TRBD2 as D (6 bases). Germline V gives CDR1 ENHRY, CDR2 SYGVKD. This CDR3 is 14 amino acids long. Between the trimmed V and J ends, which lost 6 bases and 0 bases, there was a span of 12 bases. CDR3 DNA sequence: TGTGCCATCAGCCTCTCCGGGGGCTCCTACGAGCAGTACTTC. Protein sequence: CAISLSGGSYEQYF.

The chain couples TRBV7-2 to TRBJ2-3; the D gene is possibly TRBD2 (5 bases). CDR1 SGHTA and CDR2 FQGNSA come from the germline V gene. CDR3 length equals 12 residues. The germline V and J ends were trimmed by 5 bases and 6 bases, with 9 bases remaining between them. The CDR3 nucleotides are TGTGCCAGCAGCGAAACTAGGGATACGCAGTATTTT. As protein: CASSETRDTQYF.

J is TRBJ1-2 and V is TRBV29-1; D is unresolved. The CDR3 is made up of 12 amino acids. V gave up 8 bases and J gave up 4 bases, with 14 bases separating them. CDR1 is SQVTM and CDR2 is ANQGSEA in the germline V gene. The CDR3 region has the DNA TGCAGCTCTTTGGTGGGCAGCTATGGCTACACCTTC. It encodes CSSLVGSYGYTF.

V is TRBV19 and J is TRBJ2-5, with 8 bases matching TRBD2. Germline V lookup: CDR1 LNHDA, CDR2 SQIVND (reference sequence). CDR3 length equals 16 residues. V dropped 5 bases and J dropped 7; count of bases not matched to a gene: 15. The CDR3 loop is CASSEVSSAGGATQYF. The CDR3 nucleotides read TGTGCCAGTAGTGAAGTCTCCTCGGCGGGAGGAGCGACCCAGTACTTC.

The rearrangement joins TRBV2 to TRBJ2-5; 9 positions agree with TRBD2. Germline-derived CDR1 and CDR2 are SNHLY and FYNNEI. The V gene end was trimmed by 3 bases and the J gene end by 5 bases; junction bases not matched to a gene: 4. This CDR3 has 14 residues. The CDR3 is CASSEREGWETQYF. The CDR3 DNA reads TGTGCCAGCAGTGAGCGGGAGGGGTGGGAGACCCAGTACTTC.

This chain joins TRBV15 and TRBJ2-7, with TRBD2 matching 8 bases. V gave up 1 base and J gave up 0 bases; unmatched junction bases: 8. The CDR3 length is 17 residues. The germline gives CDR1 LNHNV, CDR2 YYDKDF (reference sequence). CDR3 region: CATSRVPAGVISYEQYF. In DNA, the CDR3 is TGTGCCACCAGCAGAGTGCCAGCGGGAGTGATCTCCTACGAGCAGTACTTC.

This chain connects TRBV5-4 to TRBJ2-5; 7 bases align to TRBD1. Germline CDR1 is SGHNT and CDR2 is YYREEE (reference sequence). CDR3 size: 13 residues. V gave up 7 bases and J gave up 0 bases; unmatched junction bases: 3. CDR3 coding DNA: TGTGCCAGCGGGGACAGAAACCAAGAGACCCAGTACTTC. Protein sequence: CASGDRNQETQYF.

The chain uses TRBV4-3 and TRBJ1-1; no clear D gene. This CDR3 comprises 15 residues. Germline assignment: CDR1 LGHNA and CDR2 YSLEER. The V end was cut by 3 bases, the J end by 5 bases, with 16 bases between. As DNA, the CDR3 is TGCGCCAGCAGCCACTTTGTGGCGGTCGGAACTGAAGCTTTCTTT. Protein sequence: CASSHFVAVGTEAFF.

Concerning this clone: Since a far larger clone is one base different, this is likely a read error. Other DNA sequences in this sample translate to the same CDR3. CDR3 sequence (DNA): TGCGCGAGCACGACAGGATGGGATCAGCCCCAGCATTTT. This sequence encodes CASTTGWDQPQHF. The J gene is TRBJ1-5, the V gene TRBV10-2; D might be TRBD1 (6 bases). The CDR3 sequence is 13 residues long. Germline V CDR1 and CDR2: WSHSY, SAAADI.

The gene calls are TRBV7-2 and TRBJ1-1, with D possibly being TRBD1 (6 bases). Trimming cost V 4 bases and J 8 bases, with 14 bases left between them. The CDR3 has 13 amino acids. Germline V gene lookup returns CDR1 SGHTA and CDR2 FQGNSA. The CDR3 protein is CASSSYTGGEAFF. Here the CDR3 DNA reads TGTGCCAGCAGCTCGTACACGGGGGGCGAAGCTTTCTTT.

The genes are TRBV19 and TRBJ2-3, with 13 positions matching TRBD2. This CDR3 is built from 17 residues. V was clipped by 4 bases and J by 4 bases; unmatched bases: 8. Germline V CDR1 and CDR2: LNHDA, SQIVND (reference sequence). CDR3 coding DNA: TGTGCCAGTAGTACCGTCTCCGGACTAGCGGGAGCAGATACGCAGTATTTT. This sequence encodes CASSTVSGLAGADTQYF.

The chain links TRBV29-1 to TRBJ2-5; weak D call: TRBD1 (5 bases). The CDR3 is 13 amino acids. Germline-derived CDR1 and CDR2 are SQVTM and ANQGSEA. Trimming took off 3 bases at V and 5 bases at J, with 13 bases between the two ends. The CDR3 here is CSVDRRVGETQYF. CDR3 DNA: TGCAGCGTTGACCGCAGGGTGGGGGAGACCCAGTACTTC.

The chain uses TRBV28 and TRBJ2-7; a weak D match, TRBD1 (5 bases). The CDR3 runs 13 residues. V was clipped by 2 bases and J by 4 bases, with 9 bases between them. CDR1 and CDR2 (germline): MDHEN, SYDVKM. The CDR3 region is CASSLLTAYEQYF. CDR3 nucleotide sequence: TGTGCCAGCAGTTTACTGACAGCTTACGAGCAGTACTTC. The full variable domain, rest sourced from reference TRBV28 and TRBJ2-7, is DVKVTQSSRYLVKRTGEKVFLECVQDMDHENMFWYRQDPGLGLRLIYFSYDVKMKEKGDIPEGYSVSREKKERFSLILESASTNQTSMYLCASSLLTAYEQYFGPGTRLTVT.

V is TRBV30 and J is TRBJ2-2; 8 positions agree with TRBD1. J gave up 0 bases and V 5 bases, and 2 bases lay outside the gene matches. The length of the CDR3 is 14 residues. The germline CDR1 and CDR2 sequences are GTSNPN and SVGIG (reference sequence). CDR3: CAWQGASNTGELFF. DNA of the CDR3: TGTGCCTGGCAGGGGGCTTCGAACACCGGGGAGCTGTTTTTT.

J is TRBJ2-7 and V is TRBV27; weak D call: TRBD1 (8 bases). The CDR3 covers 15 residues. Trimming left V 3 bases short and J 3 bases short, with 15 bases between. Germline lookup yields CDR1 MNHEY and CDR2 SMNVEV (reference sequence). Here the CDR3 reads CASSLKQGGNYEQYF. For the CDR3, the DNA is TGTGCCAGCAGTTTGAAACAGGGGGGGAACTACGAGCAGTACTTC.